This T cell receptor (beta chain) was identified during a study of OX40 agonist ivuxolimab in advanced cancers. Regarding the study as a whole: A proportion of nonresponders additionally exhibited low normalized T-cell clonal expansion.

Germline-derived CDR1 and CDR2 are SGHNT and YYREEE (reference sequence). This CDR3 is built from 17 residues. For this clone: Its antigen is undetermined. The germline gene is not matched at one end of the junction; a read error may be the cause.

Produced via immunoSEQ multiplex PCR; TCRdb's table is partial and in-frame only. This sample yields some 59,000 clones, of which approximately 90% are seen a single time; about 5% belongs to the top ten. The chain is built from TRBV5-4 and TRBJ2-7; no firm D call. The material was CD4+ or CD8+ T cells sorted from blood, obtained in a trial of the OX40 agonist ivuxolimab. The TCR sequence derives from an adult with an advanced solid tumor such as melanoma, head and neck, liver or kidney cancer. The CDR3 is CASSQALSPRSSYEQYF. For the CDR3, the DNA is TGCGCCAGCAGCCAAGCCCTCTCCCCTCGAAGCTCCTACGAGCAGTACTTC.